This passage covers 29 T cell receptor beta chains from one sample sequenced in a study of cytomegalovirus exposure and HLA in healthy donors. Sequenced by immunoSEQ multiplex PCR; TCRdb stores in-frame clones only, minus some. The sample includes approximately 260,000 clones, 80% to 90% of them seen just once. The sequencing input was PBMCs. These receptors all come from a woman between 18 and 29 years old in good health and CMV-seronegative.

The chain links TRBV4-3 to TRBJ1-2; D not certain. CDR1 and CDR2 (germline): LGHNA, YSLEER. The CDR3 consists of 14 residues. Trimming took 0 bases from V and 8 from J, leaving 13 bases between them. The CDR3 DNA follows: TGCGCCAGCAGCCAAGATGTCGCAGCGTGGGGCTACACCTTC. Translating gives CASSQDVAAWGYTF.

This clone was recorded a few times. Within the sample, other DNA sequences also encode this same CDR3. This chain joins TRBV7-2 and TRBJ1-5; tentatively, D is TRBD1 (5 bases). Trimming stripped 1 base from V and 5 bases from J, with 6 bases between. Germline loops: CDR1 SGHTA, CDR2 FQGNSA. The CDR3 has 13 residues. CDR3 protein: CASSLGGDQPQHF. The CDR3 DNA reads as TGTGCCAGCAGCTTAGGGGGGGATCAGCCCCAGCATTTT. Complete variable domain (other parts from reference TRBV7-2 and TRBJ1-5): GAGVSQSPSNKVTEKGKDVELRCDPISGHTALYWYRQSLGQGLEFLIYFQGNSAPDKSGLPSDRFSAERTGGSVSTLTIQRTQQEDSAVYLCASSLGGDQPQHFGDGTRLSIL.

The V call is TRBV2, the J call TRBJ2-1; 12 bases line up with TRBD2. Germline trimming cut 11 bases from V and 7 bases from J; bases unmatched to any gene: 15. This CDR3 comprises 16 residues. In germline, CDR1 is SNHLY, CDR2 FYNNEI. Here the CDR3 reads CADSGMEGLAGNEQFF. The CDR3 DNA sequence: TGTGCCGACTCAGGCATGGAGGGACTAGCGGGTAATGAGCAGTTCTTC.

This clone was seen only a few times. The J gene is TRBJ2-6, the V gene TRBV6-5, with no clear D. Trimming took off 5 bases at V and 0 bases at J, with 8 bases between the two ends. Germline CDR1 is MNHEY and CDR2 is SVGAGI. CDR3 length equals 15 residues. The DNA for the CDR3 is TGTGCCAGCAGTACCTCGGGCTCTGGGGCCAACGTCCTGACTTTC. This sequence encodes CASSTSGSGANVLTF.

The chain recombines TRBV5-1 with TRBJ2-1, with TRBD1 matching 7 bases. CDR3 length: 17 residues. Per germline, CDR1 SGHRS and CDR2 YFSETQ. V was clipped by 3 bases and J by 5 bases; unmatched bases: 14. The DNA for the CDR3 is TGCGCCAGCAGCTGGCCACTGGCCTCTCAGGGGGACAATGAGCAGTTCTTC. This sequence encodes CASSWPLASQGDNEQFF.

In its sample, this clone was seen a few times. V gene TRBV5-4 combines with J gene TRBJ1-2, with a weak D call TRBD1 (6 bases). CDR1 SGHNT and CDR2 YYREEE come from the germline V gene (reference sequence). This CDR3 has 12 residues. Trimming stripped 1 base from V and 8 bases from J, with 9 bases between. The CDR3 nucleotides read TGTGCCAGCAGCTTGACAGGGCGAGGCTACACCTTC. Its protein is CASSLTGRGYTF.

CDR3 protein: CAWRNEGGGEKLFF. The CDR3 bases are TGTGCCTGGAGGAATGAGGGAGGGGGTGAAAAACTGTTTTTT. V gene TRBV30 combines with J gene TRBJ1-4, with D possibly TRBD1 on 6 matching bases. Per the germline V gene, CDR1 is GTSNPN and CDR2 is SVGIG (reference sequence). V was shortened by 3 bases and J by 7 bases, with 15 bases between the two germline ends. The CDR3 has 14 residues.

The rearrangement links TRBV5-1 to TRBJ2-7, with TRBD1 matching 8 bases. The CDR3 contains 13 residues. In germline, CDR1 is SGHRS, CDR2 YFSETQ. Germline trimming cut 5 bases from V and 5 bases from J; bases unmatched to any gene: 6. The CDR3 here is CASRGRGRHEQYF. DNA for the CDR3: TGCGCCAGCAGGGGCAGGGGGCGCCACGAGCAGTACTTC.

This clone was seen a few times. The CDR3 spells CASSLLLAGGDTQYF. Written as DNA, the CDR3 is TGTGCCAGCAGCTTACTTCTAGCGGGAGGTGATACGCAGTATTTT. This sequence joins TRBV7-2 and TRBJ2-3, with 11 bases identical to TRBD2. The trim removed 2 bases at V and 6 bases at J, leaving 4 bases unmatched. Per the germline V gene, CDR1 is SGHTA and CDR2 is FQGNSA. The CDR3 has 15 residues.

The chain carries TRBV7-8 and TRBJ2-5; 8 nucleotides match TRBD1. Germline V gene sequence: CDR1 SGHVS, CDR2 FQNEAQ. The CDR3 consists of 14 residues. The trim removed 7 bases at V and 5 bases at J, leaving 9 bases unmatched. The CDR3 DNA is TGTGCCAGCATCCGCCCAGGGGGCGAGGAGACCCAGTACTTC. Its translation is CASIRPGGEETQYF.

V usage is TRBV30 and J usage is TRBJ1-6, with D hard to call. Between the trimmed V and J ends, which lost 0 bases and 6 bases, there was a span of 6 bases. Germline values: CDR1 GTSNPN, CDR2 SVGIG (reference sequence). The CDR3 contains 13 residues. Here the CDR3 reads CAWSVLGNSPLHF. The CDR3 DNA reads TGTGCCTGGAGTGTACTAGGTAATTCACCCCTCCACTTT.

This chain joins TRBV9 and TRBJ2-5; 10 bases fit TRBD2. The CDR3 length is 17 residues. The germline V gene encodes CDR1 SGDLS and CDR2 YYNGEE. V dropped 7 bases and J dropped 2; count of bases not matched to a gene: 14. For the CDR3, the DNA is TGTGCCAGCTCCAGGGAGCGGGGGGGCCCCAAACAAGAGACCCAGTACTTC. Protein sequence: CASSRERGGPKQETQYF. Full variable domain (rest looked up from reference TRBV9 and TRBJ2-5): DSGVTQTPKHLITATGQRVTLRCSPRSGDLSVYWYQQSLDQGLQFLIQYYNGEERAKGNILERFSAQQFPDLHSELNLSSLELGDSALYFCASSRERGGPKQETQYFGPGTRLLVL.

V is TRBV2 and J is TRBJ1-2, with D maybe TRBD1 (5 bases). Germline V gives CDR1 SNHLY, CDR2 FYNNEI. Trimming stripped 4 bases from V and 5 bases from J, with 11 bases between. This CDR3 has 13 amino acids. CDR3 loop: CASSVDSLYGYTF. DNA of the CDR3: TGTGCCAGCAGTGTAGACAGCTTGTATGGCTACACCTTC.

V usage is TRBV4-3 and J usage is TRBJ1-2; tentatively, D is TRBD1 (5 bases). The CDR3 extends over 15 amino acids. V was clipped by 0 bases and J by 4 bases, with 12 bases between them. Germline CDR1 LGHNA, CDR2 YSLEER. Here the CDR3 DNA reads TGCGCCAGCAGCCAAGATTCTGGGGCCGTCTATGGCTACACCTTC. It is translated as CASSQDSGAVYGYTF.

CDR3 sequence reads: CASSLAPTANYGYTF. The CDR3 nucleotides read TGTGCCAGCAGCTTAGCCCCGACAGCCAACTATGGCTACACCTTC. This rearrangement joins TRBV13 to TRBJ1-2; D possibly corresponds to TRBD1 (5 bases). This CDR3 contains 15 residues. Germline V CDR1 and CDR2: PRHDT, FYEKMQ (reference sequence). V lost 1 base to trimming and J lost 2 bases, with 11 bases between them.

This rearrangement joins TRBV7-2 to TRBJ1-5; D may be TRBD1 (6 bases). The V end was cut by 5 bases, the J end by 3 bases, with 14 bases between. Germline V gene data show CDR1 as SGHTA and CDR2 as FQGNSA. The CDR3 consists of 15 residues. The CDR3 nucleotides read TGTGCCAGCAGCCCGCAAGGACAGTTCAATCAGCCCCAGCATTTT. This encodes CASSPQGQFNQPQHF.

The V gene is TRBV30, the J gene TRBJ1-2; D is ambiguous. CDR1 and CDR2 (germline): GTSNPN, SVGIG (reference sequence). The CDR3 sequence is 12 residues long. Trimming cost V 2 bases and J 3 bases, with 7 bases left between them. The CDR3 protein is CAWSTPYYGYTF. CDR3 sequence (DNA): TGTGCCTGGAGTACTCCTTACTATGGCTACACCTTC.

V usage is TRBV27 and J usage is TRBJ2-5; D is possibly TRBD2 (5 bases). Germline values: CDR1 MNHEY, CDR2 SMNVEV (reference sequence). The CDR3 extends over 15 amino acids. V lost 7 bases and J 5 bases, leaving 20 bases between the germline ends. This chain's CDR3 is CASNPISASRETQYF. In DNA, the CDR3 is TGTGCCAGCAACCCTATCTCCGCTAGCAGGGAGACCCAGTACTTC.

This chain joins TRBV5-1 and TRBJ2-1; 9 nucleotides align to TRBD2. CDR1 and CDR2 from the germline V gene are SGHRS and YFSETQ. V gave up 6 bases and J gave up 0 bases; unmatched junction bases: 4. The CDR3 length is 15 residues. DNA for the CDR3: TGCGCCAGCAATCTAGCGGGACTCTCCTACAATGAGCAGTTCTTC. Translation gives CASNLAGLSYNEQFF.

The chain is built from TRBV29-1 and TRBJ2-2, with D possibly TRBD2 on 7 matching bases. This CDR3 has 14 residues. Trimming shortened V by 5 bases and J by 0 bases, and 10 bases separated the two germline ends. Germline lookup yields CDR1 SQVTM and CDR2 ANQGSEA. The CDR3 DNA sequence: TGCAGCGTTTCGGGGGGCACGAACACCGGGGAGCTGTTTTTT. Its protein product is CSVSGGTNTGELFF.

This chain links TRBV7-2 with TRBJ2-7; possibly TRBD1 for D (5 bases). There are 14 residues in the CDR3. With 5 bases removed from V and 1 base from J, the gap between germline ends came to 12 bases. The germline CDR1 and CDR2 sequences are SGHTA and FQGNSA. The CDR3 region has the DNA TGTGCCAGCAGCGAGGACACACCTTCCTACGAGCAGTACTTC. It encodes CASSEDTPSYEQYF.

This clone was detected a few times. This chain connects TRBV10-3 to TRBJ1-1, with 7 bases aligning to TRBD1. The germline CDR1 and CDR2 sequences are ENHRY and SYGVKD. The CDR3 totals 13 residues. The V gene end was trimmed by 4 bases and the J gene end by 10 bases; junction bases not matched to a gene: 9. CDR3 bases: TGTGCCATCAGTGGACAGGGAGAAGAGAGAGCTTTCTTT. It encodes CAISGQGEERAFF.

The chain is built from TRBV9 and TRBJ2-3, with D uncertain. CDR1 is SGDLS, CDR2 YYNGEE, per germline. Trimming removed 0 bases from V and 1 base from J, with 6 bases in between. The CDR3 contains 14 residues. Written as DNA, the CDR3 is TGTGCCAGCAGCGTAGTTACGGGCACAGATACGCAGTATTTT. It specifies CASSVVTGTDTQYF. Supplemented by reference TRBV9 and TRBJ2-3, the full variable domain reads DSGVTQTPKHLITATGQRVTLRCSPRSGDLSVYWYQQSLDQGLQFLIQYYNGEERAKGNILERFSAQQFPDLHSELNLSSLELGDSALYFCASSVVTGTDTQYFGPGTRLTVL.

The chain joins TRBV27 to TRBJ2-2; TRBD2 aligns across 7 bases. J lost 6 bases, V lost 3 bases, and 7 bases had no gene match. CDR1 MNHEY and CDR2 SMNVEV come from the germline V gene (reference sequence). CDR3 length: 15 amino acids. The DNA of the CDR3 is TGTGCCAGCAGTTTTACTAGCGAGGGTTCCGGGGAGCTGTTTTTT. As protein: CASSFTSEGSGELFF.

This chain links TRBV6-1 with TRBJ2-2; D is undetermined. V was cut by 8 bases and J by 4 bases, with 5 bases left in between. CDR1 MNHNS and CDR2 SASEGT come from the germline V gene. This CDR3 contains 11 residues. CDR3: CASQLTGELFF. CDR3 in DNA: TGTGCCAGCCAACTCACCGGGGAGCTGTTTTTT.

The chain uses TRBV30 and TRBJ1-1; the D gene is possibly TRBD1 (5 bases). This CDR3 is 13 amino acids long. CDR1 and CDR2 from the germline V gene are GTSNPN and SVGIG (reference sequence). The V gene lost 1 base and the J gene lost 10 bases, with 16 bases spanning the gap. CDR3 in DNA: TGTGCCTGGAGTGCCACCGGACACCGGCCAGCTTTCTTT. Translated, it gives CAWSATGHRPAFF. The full variable domain, in which reference TRBV30 and TRBJ1-1 provide the parts outside the CDR3, is SQTIHQWPATLVQPVGSPLSLECTVEGTSNPNLYWYRQAAGRGLQLLFYSVGIGQISSEVPQNLSASRPQDRQFILSSKKLLLSDSGFYLCAWSATGHRPAFFGQGTRLTVV.

The chain combines TRBV6-5 with TRBJ1-1; 8 positions match TRBD1. V gave up 7 bases and J gave up 0 bases; unmatched junction bases: 7. This CDR3 is 15 amino acids long. Germline CDR1 MNHEY, CDR2 SVGAGI. DNA for the CDR3: TGTGCCAGCACTGGATACAGGGGGATGAACACTGAAGCTTTCTTT. Translating gives CASTGYRGMNTEAFF.

Points on this clone: Other nucleotide sequences in the sample specify the same CDR3. The chain uses TRBV6-5 and TRBJ1-3; D unresolved. The CDR3 covers 14 residues. Germline loops: CDR1 MNHEY, CDR2 SVGAGI. Trimming stripped 0 bases from V and 4 bases from J, with 7 bases between. Here the CDR3 DNA reads TGTGCCAGCAGTTACTCCACGGGGGGAAACACCATATATTTT. Protein: CASSYSTGGNTIYF.

The chain joins TRBV7-2 to TRBJ1-2, with 11 bases lining up with TRBD1. The CDR3 is 15 amino acids. CDR1 and CDR2 (germline): SGHTA, FQGNSA. With V trimmed by 2 bases and J by 4 bases, 3 bases remained unmatched. The CDR3 sequence: CASSLWTGGSYGYTF. CDR3 in DNA: TGTGCCAGCAGCTTATGGACAGGGGGCAGCTATGGCTACACCTTC.